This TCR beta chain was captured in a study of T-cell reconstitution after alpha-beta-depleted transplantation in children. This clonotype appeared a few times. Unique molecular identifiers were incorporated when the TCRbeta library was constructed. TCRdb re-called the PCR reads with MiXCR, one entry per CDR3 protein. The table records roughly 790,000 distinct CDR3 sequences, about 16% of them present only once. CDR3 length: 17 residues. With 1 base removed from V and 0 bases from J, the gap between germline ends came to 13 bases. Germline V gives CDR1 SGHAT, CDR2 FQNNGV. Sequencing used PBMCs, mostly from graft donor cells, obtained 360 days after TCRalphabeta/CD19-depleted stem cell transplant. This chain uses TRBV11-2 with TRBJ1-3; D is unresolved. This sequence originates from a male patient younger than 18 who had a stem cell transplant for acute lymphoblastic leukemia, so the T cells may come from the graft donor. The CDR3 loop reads CASSLVSRLISGNTIYF. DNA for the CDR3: TGTGCCAGCAGCTTAGTTTCCAGACTGATCTCTGGAAACACCATATATTTT.